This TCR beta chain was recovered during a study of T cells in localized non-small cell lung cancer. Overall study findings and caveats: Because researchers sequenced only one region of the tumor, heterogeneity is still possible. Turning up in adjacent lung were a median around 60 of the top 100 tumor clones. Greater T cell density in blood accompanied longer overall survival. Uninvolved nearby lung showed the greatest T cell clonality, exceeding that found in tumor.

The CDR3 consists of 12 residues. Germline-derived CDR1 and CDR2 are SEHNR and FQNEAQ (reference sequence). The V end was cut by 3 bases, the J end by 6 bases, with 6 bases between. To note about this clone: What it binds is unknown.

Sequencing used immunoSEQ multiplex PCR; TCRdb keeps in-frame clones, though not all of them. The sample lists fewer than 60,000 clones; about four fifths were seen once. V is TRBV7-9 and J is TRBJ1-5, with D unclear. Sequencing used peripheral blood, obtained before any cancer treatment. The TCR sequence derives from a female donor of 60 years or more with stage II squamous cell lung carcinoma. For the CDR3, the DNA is TGTGCCAGCAGCTTCCCAGGTCAGCCCCAGCATTTT. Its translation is CASSFPGQPQHF.